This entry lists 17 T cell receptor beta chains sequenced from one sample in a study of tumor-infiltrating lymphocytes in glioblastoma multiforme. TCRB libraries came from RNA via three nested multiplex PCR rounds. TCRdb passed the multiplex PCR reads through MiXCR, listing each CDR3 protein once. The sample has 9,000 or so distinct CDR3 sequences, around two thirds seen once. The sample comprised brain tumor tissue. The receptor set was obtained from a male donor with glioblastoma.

DNA for the CDR3: TGTGCCAGCAGCACTAGCGGACCCTCCGGTACGCAGTATTTT. It specifies CASSTSGPSGTQYF. The V and J genes are TRBV7-9 and TRBJ2-3, with 8 bases matching TRBD2. From germline, CDR1 is SEHNR and CDR2 FQNEAQ (reference sequence). V trimming: 5 bases; J trimming: 8 bases; junction bases outside the gene matches: 9. The CDR3 is 14 amino acids.

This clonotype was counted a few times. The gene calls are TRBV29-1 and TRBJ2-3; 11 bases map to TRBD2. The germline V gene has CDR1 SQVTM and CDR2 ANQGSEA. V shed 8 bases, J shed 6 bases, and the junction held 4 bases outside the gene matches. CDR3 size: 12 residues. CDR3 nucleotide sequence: TGCAGCCTAGCGGGGGGAGAGGATACGCAGTATTTT. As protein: CSLAGGEDTQYF.

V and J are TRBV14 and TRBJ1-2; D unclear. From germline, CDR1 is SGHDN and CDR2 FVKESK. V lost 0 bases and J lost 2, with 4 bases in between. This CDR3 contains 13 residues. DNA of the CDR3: TGTGCCAGCAGCCAAGACCTGAACTATGGCTACACCTTC. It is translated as CASSQDLNYGYTF.

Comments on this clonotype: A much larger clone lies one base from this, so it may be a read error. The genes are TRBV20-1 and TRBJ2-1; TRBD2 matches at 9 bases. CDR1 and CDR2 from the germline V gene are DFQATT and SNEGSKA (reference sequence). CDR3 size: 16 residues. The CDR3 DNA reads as TGCAGTGCTAGAGGGGCTAGCGGGGCCCTCTACAATGAGCAGCTCTTC. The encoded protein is CSARGASGALYNEQLF.

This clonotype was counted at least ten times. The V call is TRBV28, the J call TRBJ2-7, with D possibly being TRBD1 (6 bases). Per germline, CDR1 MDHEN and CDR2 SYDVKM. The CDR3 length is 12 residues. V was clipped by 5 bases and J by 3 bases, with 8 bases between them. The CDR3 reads CASSQQGYEQYF. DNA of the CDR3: TGTGCCAGCAGTCAACAGGGCTACGAGCAGTACTTC.

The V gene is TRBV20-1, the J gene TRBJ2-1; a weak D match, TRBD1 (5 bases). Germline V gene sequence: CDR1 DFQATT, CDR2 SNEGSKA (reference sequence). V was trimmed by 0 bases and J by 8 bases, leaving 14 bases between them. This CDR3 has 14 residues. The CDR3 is CSARDLAGRYEQFF. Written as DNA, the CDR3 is TGCAGTGCTAGAGATCTGGCAGGGCGGTATGAGCAGTTCTTC.

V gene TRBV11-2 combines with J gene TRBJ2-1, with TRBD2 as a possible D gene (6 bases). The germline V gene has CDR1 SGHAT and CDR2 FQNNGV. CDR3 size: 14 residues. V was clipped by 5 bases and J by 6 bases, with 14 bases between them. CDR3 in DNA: TGTGCCAGCAGCCGTCGTCCGGGGGTCAATGAGCAGTTCTTC. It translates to CASSRRPGVNEQFF.

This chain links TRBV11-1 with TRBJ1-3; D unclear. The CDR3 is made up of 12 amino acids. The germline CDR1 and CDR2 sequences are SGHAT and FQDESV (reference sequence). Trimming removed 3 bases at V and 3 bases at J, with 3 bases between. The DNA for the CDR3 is TGTGCCAGCAGCTTCAATGGAAACACCATATATTTT. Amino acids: CASSFNGNTIYF.

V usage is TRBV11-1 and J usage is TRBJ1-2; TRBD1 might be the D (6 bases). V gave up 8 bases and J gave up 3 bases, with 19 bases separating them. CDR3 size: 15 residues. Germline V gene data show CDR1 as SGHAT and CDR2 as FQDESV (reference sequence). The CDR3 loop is CASDLRQVNDYGYTF. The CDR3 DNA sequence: TGTGCCAGCGATCTCAGACAGGTGAATGACTATGGCTACACCTTC.

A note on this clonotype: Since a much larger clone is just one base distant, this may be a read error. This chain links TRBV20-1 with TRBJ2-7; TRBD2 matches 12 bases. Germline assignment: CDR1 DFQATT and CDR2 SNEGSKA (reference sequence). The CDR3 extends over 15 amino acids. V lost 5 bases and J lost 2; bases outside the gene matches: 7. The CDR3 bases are TGCAGTGCTTGGACTAGCGGGGAAGCCACCTACGAGCAGTACTTC. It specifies CSAWTSGEATYEQYF.

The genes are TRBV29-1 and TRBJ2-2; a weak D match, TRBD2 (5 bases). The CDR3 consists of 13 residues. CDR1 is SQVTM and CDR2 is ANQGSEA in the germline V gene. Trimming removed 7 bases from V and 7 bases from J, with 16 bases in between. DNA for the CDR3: TGCAGCGCTCATCCGGAGGTCGGCGGGGAGCTGTTTTTT. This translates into CSAHPEVGGELFF.

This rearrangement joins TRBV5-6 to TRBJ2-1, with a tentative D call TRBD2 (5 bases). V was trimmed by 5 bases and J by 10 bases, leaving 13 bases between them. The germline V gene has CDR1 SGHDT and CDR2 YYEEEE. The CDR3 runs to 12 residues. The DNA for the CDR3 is TGTGCCAGCAGATTTGGGTCGGGAGAGCAGTTCTTC. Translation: CASRFGSGEQFF.

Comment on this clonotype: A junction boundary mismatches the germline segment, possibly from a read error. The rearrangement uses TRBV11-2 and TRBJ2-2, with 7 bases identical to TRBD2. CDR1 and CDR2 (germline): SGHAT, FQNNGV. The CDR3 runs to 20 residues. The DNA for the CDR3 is TGTGCCGGCACCACCTCATTCGGCCAAGGGCTAGCGGTAAACACGGGGGAGCTGTTTTTT. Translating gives CAGTTSFGQGLAVNTGELFF.

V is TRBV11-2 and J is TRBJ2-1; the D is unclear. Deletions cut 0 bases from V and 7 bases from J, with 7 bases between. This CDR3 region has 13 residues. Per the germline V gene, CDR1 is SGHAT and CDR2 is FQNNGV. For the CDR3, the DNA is TGTGCCAGCAGCTTAGATCTGCCTAATGAGCAGTTCTTC. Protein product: CASSLDLPNEQFF.

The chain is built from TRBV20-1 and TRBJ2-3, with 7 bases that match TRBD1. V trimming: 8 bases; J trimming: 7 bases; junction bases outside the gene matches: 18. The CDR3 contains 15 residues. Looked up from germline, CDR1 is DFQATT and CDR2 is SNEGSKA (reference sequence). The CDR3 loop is CSTLRTGTTLNTQYF. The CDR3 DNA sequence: TGCAGTACCCTACGGACAGGTACGACTCTTAATACGCAGTATTTT.

The CDR3 loop reads CSVDKGTGNTGELFF. CDR3 nucleotide sequence: TGCAGCGTTGATAAGGGGACAGGCAACACCGGGGAGCTGTTTTTT. The genes are TRBV29-1 and TRBJ2-2; TRBD1 matches at 8 bases. CDR1 and CDR2 from the germline V gene are SQVTM and ANQGSEA. The CDR3 runs to 15 residues. The trim removed 3 bases at V and 2 bases at J, leaving 5 bases unmatched.

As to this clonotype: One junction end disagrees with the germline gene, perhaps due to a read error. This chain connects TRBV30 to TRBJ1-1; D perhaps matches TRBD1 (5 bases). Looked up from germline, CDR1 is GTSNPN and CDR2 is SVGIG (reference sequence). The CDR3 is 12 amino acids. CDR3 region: CAWKERGTEASF. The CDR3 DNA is TGTGCTTGGAAAGAAAGGGGCACTGAAGCTTCCTTT. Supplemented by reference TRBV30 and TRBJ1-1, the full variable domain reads SQTIHQWPATLVQPVGSPLSLECTVEGTSNPNLYWYRQAAGRGLQLLFYSVGIGQISSEVPQNLSASRPQDRQFILSSKKLLLSDSGFYLCAWKERGTEASFGQGTRLTVV.